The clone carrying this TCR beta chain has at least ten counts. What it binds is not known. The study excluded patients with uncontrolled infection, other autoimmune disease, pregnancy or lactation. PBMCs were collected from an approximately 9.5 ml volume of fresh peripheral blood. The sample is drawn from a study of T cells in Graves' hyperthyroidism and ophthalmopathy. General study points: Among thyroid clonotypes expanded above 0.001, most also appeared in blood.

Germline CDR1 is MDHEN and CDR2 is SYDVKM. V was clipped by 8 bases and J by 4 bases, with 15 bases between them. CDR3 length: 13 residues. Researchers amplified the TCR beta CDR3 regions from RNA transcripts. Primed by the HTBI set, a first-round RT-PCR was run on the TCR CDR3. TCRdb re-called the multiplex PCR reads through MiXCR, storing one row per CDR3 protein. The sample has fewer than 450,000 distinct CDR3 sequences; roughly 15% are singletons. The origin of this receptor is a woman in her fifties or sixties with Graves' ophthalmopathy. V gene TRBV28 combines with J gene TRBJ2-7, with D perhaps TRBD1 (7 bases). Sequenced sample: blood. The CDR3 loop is CASAAGGPYEQYF. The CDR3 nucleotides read TGTGCCAGCGCGGCAGGGGGGCCATACGAGCAGTACTTC.